The 20 T cell receptor beta chains listed next were all sequenced from one sample in a study of T-cell reconstitution after alpha-beta-depleted transplantation in children. A library of TCRbeta sequences, prepared with unique molecular identifiers, was generated. Using its own MiXCR run on the PCR reads, TCRdb lists one record per CDR3 protein. The profile shows roughly 790,000 distinct CDR3 sequences, approximately 15% of them singletons. Sample: PBMCs, mostly from graft donor cells, taken 360 days after TCRalphabeta/CD19-depleted stem cell transplant. The receptors shown here come from a male patient younger than 18 who had a stem cell transplant for acute lymphoblastic leukemia, so the T cells may come from the graft donor.

This chain joins TRBV28 and TRBJ1-2, with TRBD1 identical over 9 bases. CDR1 is MDHEN and CDR2 is SYDVKM in the germline V gene. This CDR3 has 17 residues. With V trimmed by 4 bases and J by 8 bases, 17 bases remained unmatched. The CDR3 DNA reads as TGTGCCAGCAGTTCCCTACGGTACAGGGGGCGAAGGTACGGCTACACCTTC. Protein sequence: CASSSLRYRGRRYGYTF.

This clonotype was seen repeatedly, ten times or more. In nucleotides, the CDR3 is TGCGCCAGCAGCGTGGGACAGGGGGCAGATACGCAGTATTTT. The encoded protein is CASSVGQGADTQYF. The V gene is TRBV5-1, the J gene TRBJ2-3, with 11 bases aligning to TRBD1. This CDR3 has 14 residues. The germline CDR1 and CDR2 sequences are SGHRS and YFSETQ. The J segment lost 4 bases and the V segment lost 4 bases, leaving 2 bases of the junction unmatched.

This rearrangement joins TRBV5-6 to TRBJ2-3; TRBD2 matches 12 bases. Trimming cost V 2 bases and J 3 bases; bases outside gene matches: 13. This CDR3 contains 19 residues. Germline assignment: CDR1 SGHDT and CDR2 YYEEEE. This chain's CDR3 is CASSFGGETSGSKTDTQYF. The CDR3 DNA sequence: TGTGCCAGCAGCTTTGGGGGCGAGACTAGCGGGAGTAAGACAGATACGCAGTATTTT.

This chain uses TRBV4-1 with TRBJ2-7; tentatively, D is TRBD2 (5 bases). Germline values: CDR1 MGHRA, CDR2 YSYEKL. V was clipped by 3 bases and J by 1 base, with 10 bases between them. The CDR3 length is 14 residues. The CDR3 DNA sequence: TGCGCCAGCAGCCATCTAGCTCGGTCCTACGAGCAGTACTTC. Its translation: CASSHLARSYEQYF.

This clonotype was detected a few times. The chain carries TRBV5-1 and TRBJ2-1; 7 positions agree with TRBD2. Germline assignment: CDR1 SGHRS and CDR2 YFSETQ. J lost 9 bases, V lost 0 bases, and 12 bases had no gene match. The CDR3 length is 16 residues. The CDR3 spells CASSLAVVGGPGEQFF. Here the CDR3 DNA reads TGCGCCAGCAGCTTGGCTGTTGTGGGAGGGCCGGGTGAGCAGTTCTTC. Drawing the rest from reference TRBV5-1 and TRBJ2-1, the complete variable domain is KAGVTQTPRYLIKTRGQQVTLSCSPISGHRSVSWYQQTPGQGLQFLFEYFSETQRNKGNFPGRFSGRQFSNSRSEMNVSTLELGDSALYLCASSLAVVGGPGEQFFGPGTRLTVL.

In its sample, this clonotype was seen many times. The chain links TRBV18 to TRBJ2-3, with unresolved D. The germline V gene encodes CDR1 KGHSH and CDR2 LQKENI. Trimming took 0 bases from V and 5 from J, leaving 6 bases between them. The CDR3 runs to 13 residues. The CDR3 is CASSPPSRDTQYF. The CDR3 DNA sequence: TGTGCCAGCTCACCACCGTCGAGAGATACGCAGTATTTT.

The CDR3 here is CASSPWAGQSGNEQFF. The CDR3 DNA reads TGTGCCAGCAGCCCATGGGCGGGACAGTCGGGGAATGAGCAGTTCTTC. The chain combines TRBV7-9 with TRBJ2-1, with a tentative D call TRBD1 (7 bases). Looked up from germline, CDR1 is SEHNR and CDR2 is FQNEAQ (reference sequence). V lost 5 bases to trimming and J lost 7 bases, with 21 bases between them. The CDR3 consists of 16 residues.

This clonotype was seen only a few times. This chain links TRBV27 with TRBJ2-1; possibly TRBD1 or TRBD2 for D (6 bases each). The V end was cut by 5 bases, the J end by 5 bases, with 22 bases between. Germline loops: CDR1 MNHEY, CDR2 SMNVEV (reference sequence). The CDR3 runs to 17 residues. Here the CDR3 reads CASSIRRLGGRHNEQFF. CDR3 bases: TGTGCCAGCAGTATTAGAAGACTAGGGGGGAGGCACAATGAGCAGTTCTTC.

The rearrangement links TRBV20-1 to TRBJ1-1; D ambiguous. The CDR3 contains 12 residues. Germline assignment: CDR1 DFQATT and CDR2 SNEGSKA (reference sequence). The ends were cut back, 4 bases at V and 0 bases at J, with 6 bases in the middle. CDR3 coding DNA: TGCAGTGCTACTCAGGTGAACACTGAAGCTTTCTTT. Translated: CSATQVNTEAFF.

This clonotype was recorded at least ten times. J is TRBJ2-5 and V is TRBV27; 9 positions agree with TRBD2. Germline lookup yields CDR1 MNHEY and CDR2 SMNVEV (reference sequence). The length of the CDR3 is 14 residues. Germline trimming cut 5 bases from V and 4 bases from J; bases unmatched to any gene: 5. The DNA of the CDR3 is TGTGCCAGCAGTCTTAGCGGGAGACGAGAGACCCAGTACTTC. It codes for CASSLSGRRETQYF.

This clonotype has a handful of counts. The J gene is TRBJ2-6, the V gene TRBV29-1, with D possibly matching TRBD2 (5 bases). Germline V gene lookup returns CDR1 SQVTM and CDR2 ANQGSEA. The CDR3 has 17 amino acids. V lost 5 bases and J lost 0, with 17 bases in between. The CDR3 DNA is TGCAGCGTTCTCGAGGGCACACACCACTCTGGGGCCAACGTCCTGACTTTC. Translation gives CSVLEGTHHSGANVLTF.

Ten or more counts support this clonotype. This chain connects TRBV29-1 to TRBJ2-1; 10 bases agree with TRBD2. The CDR3 spans 15 residues. V lost 4 bases, J lost 2 bases, and 5 bases stayed unmatched. Germline V lookup: CDR1 SQVTM, CDR2 ANQGSEA. The CDR3 region is CSVVRLAGTYNEQFF. For the CDR3, the DNA is TGCAGCGTTGTGAGACTAGCGGGTACCTACAATGAGCAGTTCTTC.

This clonotype was found a few times. The chain carries TRBV5-1 and TRBJ2-7, with a possible D match to TRBD2 (6 bases). The ends were cut back, 3 bases at V and 0 bases at J, with 10 bases in the middle. This CDR3 is 14 amino acids long. Germline CDR1 and CDR2: SGHRS and YFSETQ. The DNA of the CDR3 is TGCGCCAGCAGCTCGTCGACTAGCTCCTACGAGCAGTACTTC. Amino acids: CASSSSTSSYEQYF.

V gene TRBV5-1 combines with J gene TRBJ2-3; tentatively, D is TRBD1 or TRBD2 (5 bases each). Germline CDR1 reads SGHRS; CDR2 reads YFSETQ. The V end lost 0 bases, the J end lost 0 bases, and 11 bases lay between the germline ends. The CDR3 covers 16 residues. This chain's CDR3 is CASSLARGHSTDTQYF. CDR3 in DNA: TGCGCCAGCAGCTTGGCACGGGGCCATAGCACAGATACGCAGTATTTT.

This clonotype came up a few times. This chain joins TRBV2 and TRBJ2-1, with a tentative D call TRBD2 (6 bases). Trimming removed 7 bases at V and 2 bases at J, with 9 bases between. The CDR3 spans 13 residues. The V gene's germline CDR1 is SNHLY and CDR2 FYNNEI. The CDR3 loop is CASTSAPYNEQFF. CDR3 DNA sequence: TGTGCCAGCACTAGCGCCCCCTACAATGAGCAGTTCTTC.

This rearrangement joins TRBV4-1 to TRBJ2-1, with TRBD2 matching 13 bases. J gave up 7 bases and V 3 bases, and 9 bases lay outside the gene matches. In germline, CDR1 is MGHRA, CDR2 YSYEKL. This CDR3 has 17 amino acids. CDR3 protein: CASSQGLAGSRGNEQFF. The CDR3 DNA sequence: TGCGCCAGCAGCCAGGGACTAGCGGGAAGTAGGGGGAATGAGCAGTTCTTC.

This clonotype was observed a handful of times. This chain connects TRBV18 to TRBJ2-7; TRBD2 matches at 8 bases. This CDR3 contains 16 residues. The germline V gene encodes CDR1 KGHSH and CDR2 LQKENI. V shed 1 base, J shed 3 bases, and the junction held 8 bases outside the gene matches. The CDR3 coding sequence is TGTGCCAGCTCACCACAGGCGGGAGGTACTTTCTACGAGCAGTACTTC. Its translation is CASSPQAGGTFYEQYF. Complete variable domain (other parts from reference TRBV18 and TRBJ2-7): NAGVMQNPRHLVRRRGQEARLRCSPMKGHSHVYWYRQLPEEGLKFMVYLQKENIIDESGMPKERFSAEFPKEGPSILRIQQVVRGDSAAYFCASSPQAGGTFYEQYFGPGTRLTVT.

This clonotype was seen a few times. V usage is TRBV6-1 and J usage is TRBJ2-7; 12 bases match TRBD1. CDR1 MNHNS and CDR2 SASEGT come from the germline V gene. Losses at the gene ends were 5 bases for V and 6 bases for J; bases not matched to a gene: 8. The CDR3 loop spans 15 amino acids. DNA for the CDR3: TGTGCCAGCAGTCCCCCCGGGACAGGGGGCGGCGAGCAGTACTTC. It yields the protein CASSPPGTGGGEQYF.

The rearrangement joins TRBV5-1 to TRBJ2-7; 9 positions agree with TRBD2. The CDR3 is 16 amino acids. With 0 bases clipped from V and 7 bases from J, the junction kept 11 bases outside the gene matches. Germline V gene lookup returns CDR1 SGHRS and CDR2 YFSETQ. CDR3 DNA sequence: TGCGCCAGCAGCTTGGCCTCCGGGACTAGCTTAAGGGAGCAGTACTTC. Protein product: CASSLASGTSLREQYF.

This clonotype was seen at least ten times. The V gene is TRBV7-6, the J gene TRBJ1-5, with a weak D call TRBD1 (5 bases). The germline gives CDR1 SGHVS, CDR2 FNYEAQ. The CDR3 is 14 residues long. Trimming cost V 7 bases and J 5 bases, with 15 bases left between them. The CDR3 here is CASTLGQGDQPQHF. The CDR3 region has the DNA TGTGCCAGCACCCTCGGGCAGGGAGATCAGCCCCAGCATTTT.